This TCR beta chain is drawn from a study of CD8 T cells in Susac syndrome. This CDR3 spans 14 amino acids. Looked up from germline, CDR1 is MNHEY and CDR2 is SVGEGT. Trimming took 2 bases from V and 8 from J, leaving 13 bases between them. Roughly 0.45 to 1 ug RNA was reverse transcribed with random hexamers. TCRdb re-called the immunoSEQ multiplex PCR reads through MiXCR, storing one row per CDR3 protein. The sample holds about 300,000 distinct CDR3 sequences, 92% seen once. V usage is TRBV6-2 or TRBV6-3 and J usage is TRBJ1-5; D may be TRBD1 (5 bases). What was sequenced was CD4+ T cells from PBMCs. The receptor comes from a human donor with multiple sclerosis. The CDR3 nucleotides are TGTGCCAGCAGTTACGGGCAGGGAAGGAAGCCCCAGCATTTT. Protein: CASSYGQGRKPQHF.